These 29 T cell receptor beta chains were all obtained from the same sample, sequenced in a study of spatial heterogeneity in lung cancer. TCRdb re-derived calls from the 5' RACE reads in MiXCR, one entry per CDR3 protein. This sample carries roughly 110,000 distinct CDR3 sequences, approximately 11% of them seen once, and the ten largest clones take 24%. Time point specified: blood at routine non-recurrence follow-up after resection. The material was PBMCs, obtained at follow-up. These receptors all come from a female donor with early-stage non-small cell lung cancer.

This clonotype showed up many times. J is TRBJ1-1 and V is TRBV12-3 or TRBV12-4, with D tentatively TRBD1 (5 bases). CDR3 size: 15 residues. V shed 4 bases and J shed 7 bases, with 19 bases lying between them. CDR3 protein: CASSSDVWGQGEAFF. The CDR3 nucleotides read TGTGCCAGCAGTTCGGACGTATGGGGTCAGGGTGAAGCTTTCTTT.

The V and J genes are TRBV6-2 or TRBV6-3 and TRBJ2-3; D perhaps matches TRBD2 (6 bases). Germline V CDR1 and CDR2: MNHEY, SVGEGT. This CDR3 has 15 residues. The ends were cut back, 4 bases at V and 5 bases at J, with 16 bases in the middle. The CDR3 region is CASSFTGGIKDTQYF. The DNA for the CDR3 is TGTGCCAGCAGTTTCACCGGCGGGATCAAAGATACGCAGTATTTT.

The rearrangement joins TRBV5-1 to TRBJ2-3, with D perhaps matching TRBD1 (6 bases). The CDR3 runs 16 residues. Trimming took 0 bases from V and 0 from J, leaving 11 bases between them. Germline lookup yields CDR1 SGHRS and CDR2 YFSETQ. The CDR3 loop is CASSLASTGSTDTQYF. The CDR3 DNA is TGCGCCAGCAGCTTGGCTTCAACAGGGAGCACAGATACGCAGTATTTT. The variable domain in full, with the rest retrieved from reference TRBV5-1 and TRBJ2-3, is KAGVTQTPRYLIKTRGQQVTLSCSPISGHRSVSWYQQTPGQGLQFLFEYFSETQRNKGNFPGRFSGRQFSNSRSEMNVSTLELGDSALYLCASSLASTGSTDTQYFGPGTRLTVL.

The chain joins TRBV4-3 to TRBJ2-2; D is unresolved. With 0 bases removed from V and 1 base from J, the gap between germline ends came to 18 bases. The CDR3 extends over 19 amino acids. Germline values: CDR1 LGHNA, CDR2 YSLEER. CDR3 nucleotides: TGCGCCAGCAGCCAAGATCCCTCCGGCGGCTACCTGAACACCGGGGAGCTGTTTTTT. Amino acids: CASSQDPSGGYLNTGELFF.

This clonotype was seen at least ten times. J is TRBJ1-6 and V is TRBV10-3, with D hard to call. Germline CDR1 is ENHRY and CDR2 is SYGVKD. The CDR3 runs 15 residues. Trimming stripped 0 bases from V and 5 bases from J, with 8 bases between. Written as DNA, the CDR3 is TGTGCCATCAGTGAGTCGATCAGTGATAATTCACCCCTCCACTTT. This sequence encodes CAISESISDNSPLHF.

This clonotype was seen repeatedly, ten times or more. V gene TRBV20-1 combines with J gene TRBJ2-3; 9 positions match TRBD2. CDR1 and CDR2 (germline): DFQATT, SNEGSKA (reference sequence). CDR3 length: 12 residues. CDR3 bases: TGCAGCGTAGCGGGAGAGACAGATACGCAGTATTTT. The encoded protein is CSVAGETDTQYF.

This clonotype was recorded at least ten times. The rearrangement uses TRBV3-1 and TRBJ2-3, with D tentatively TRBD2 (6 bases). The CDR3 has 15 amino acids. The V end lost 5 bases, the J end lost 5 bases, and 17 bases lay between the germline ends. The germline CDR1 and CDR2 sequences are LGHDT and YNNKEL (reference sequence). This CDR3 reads CASSVLASEGDTQYF. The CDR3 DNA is TGTGCCAGCAGCGTACTAGCTTCTGAGGGAGATACGCAGTATTTT.

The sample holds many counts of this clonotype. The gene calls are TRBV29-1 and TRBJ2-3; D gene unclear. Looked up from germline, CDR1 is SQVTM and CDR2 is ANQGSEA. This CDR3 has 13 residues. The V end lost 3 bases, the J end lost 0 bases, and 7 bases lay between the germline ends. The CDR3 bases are TGCAGCGTTGATCACGCTAGCACAGATACGCAGTATTTT. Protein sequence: CSVDHASTDTQYF.

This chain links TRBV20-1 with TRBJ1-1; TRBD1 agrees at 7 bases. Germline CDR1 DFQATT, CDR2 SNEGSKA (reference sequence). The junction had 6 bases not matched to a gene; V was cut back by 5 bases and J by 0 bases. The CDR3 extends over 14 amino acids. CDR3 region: CSAFPGGLNTEAFF. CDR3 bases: TGCAGTGCTTTTCCAGGGGGACTGAACACTGAAGCTTTCTTT.

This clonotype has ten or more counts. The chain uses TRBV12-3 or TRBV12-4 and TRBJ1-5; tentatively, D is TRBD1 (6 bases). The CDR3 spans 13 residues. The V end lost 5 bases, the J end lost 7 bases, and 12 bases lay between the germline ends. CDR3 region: CASSTTRGQPQHF. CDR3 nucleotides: TGTGCCAGCAGTACGACTAGGGGGCAGCCCCAGCATTTT.

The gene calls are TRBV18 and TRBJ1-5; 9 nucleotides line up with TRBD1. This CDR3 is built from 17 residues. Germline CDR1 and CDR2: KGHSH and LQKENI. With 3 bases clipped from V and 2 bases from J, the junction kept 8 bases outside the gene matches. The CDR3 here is CASSPGQGIVGNQPQHF. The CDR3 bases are TGTGCCAGCTCACCCGGACAGGGGATAGTGGGCAATCAGCCCCAGCATTTT.

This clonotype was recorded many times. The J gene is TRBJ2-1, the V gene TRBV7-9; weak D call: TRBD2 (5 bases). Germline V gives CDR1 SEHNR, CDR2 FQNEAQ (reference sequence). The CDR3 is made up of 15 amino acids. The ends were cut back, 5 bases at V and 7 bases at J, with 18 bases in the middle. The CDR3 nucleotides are TGTGCCAGCAGCACCTTATCTAGCACCTGGAATGAGCAGTTCTTC. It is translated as CASSTLSSTWNEQFF.

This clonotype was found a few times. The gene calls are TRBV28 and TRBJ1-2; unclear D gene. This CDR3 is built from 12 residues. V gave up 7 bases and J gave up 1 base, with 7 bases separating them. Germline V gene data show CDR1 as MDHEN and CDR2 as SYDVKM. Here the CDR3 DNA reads TGTGCCAGCACTGCAGATAACTATGGCTACACCTTC. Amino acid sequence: CASTADNYGYTF.

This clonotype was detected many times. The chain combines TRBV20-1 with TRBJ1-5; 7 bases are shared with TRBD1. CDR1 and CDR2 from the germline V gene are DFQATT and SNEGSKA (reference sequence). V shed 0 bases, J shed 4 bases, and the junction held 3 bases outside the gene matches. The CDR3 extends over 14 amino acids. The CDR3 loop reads CSAREGQTNQPQHF. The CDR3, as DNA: TGCAGTGCTAGAGAGGGACAGACGAATCAGCCCCAGCATTTT.

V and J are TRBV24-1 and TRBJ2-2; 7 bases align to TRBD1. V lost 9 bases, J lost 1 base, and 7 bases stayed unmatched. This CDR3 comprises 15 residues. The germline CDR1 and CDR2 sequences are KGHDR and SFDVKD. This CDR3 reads CATEPGQMNTGELFF. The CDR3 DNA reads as TGTGCCACCGAGCCGGGACAGATGAACACCGGGGAGCTGTTTTTT.

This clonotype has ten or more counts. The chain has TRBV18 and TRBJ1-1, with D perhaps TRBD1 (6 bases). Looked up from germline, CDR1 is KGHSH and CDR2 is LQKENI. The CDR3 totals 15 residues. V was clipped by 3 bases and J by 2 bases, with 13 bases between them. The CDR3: CASSPTGPRNTEAFF. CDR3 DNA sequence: TGTGCCAGCTCACCCACAGGGCCACGAAACACTGAAGCTTTCTTT.

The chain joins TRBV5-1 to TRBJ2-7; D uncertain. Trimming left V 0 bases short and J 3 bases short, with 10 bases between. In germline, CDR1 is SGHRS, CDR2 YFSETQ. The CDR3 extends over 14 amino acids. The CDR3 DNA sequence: TGCGCCAGCAGCTTGGTTGCAGCACGCTACGAGCAGTACTTC. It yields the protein CASSLVAARYEQYF.

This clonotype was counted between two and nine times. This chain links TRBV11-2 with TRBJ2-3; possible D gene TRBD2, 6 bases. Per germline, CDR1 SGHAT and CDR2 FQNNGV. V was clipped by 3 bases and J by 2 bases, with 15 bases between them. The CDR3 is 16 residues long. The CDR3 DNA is TGTGCCAGCAGCTTCGGGAACACGGGAGCCACAGATACGCAGTATTTT. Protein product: CASSFGNTGATDTQYF.

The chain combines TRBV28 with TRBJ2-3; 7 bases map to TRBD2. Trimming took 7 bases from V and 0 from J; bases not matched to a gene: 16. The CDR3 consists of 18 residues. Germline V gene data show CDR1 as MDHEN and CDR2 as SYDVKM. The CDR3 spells CASIPFLAAGTSTDTQYF. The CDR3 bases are TGTGCCAGCATACCTTTCCTCGCAGCGGGAACTAGCACAGATACGCAGTATTTT.

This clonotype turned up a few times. CDR3 DNA sequence: TGTGCCAGCAGTTTCCTGAACACCGGGGAGCTGTTTTTT. It is translated as CASSFLNTGELFF. The chain combines TRBV28 with TRBJ2-2; no firm D call. Between the trimmed V and J ends, which lost 3 bases and 1 base, there was a span of 3 bases. The CDR3 runs to 13 residues. Germline V gene lookup returns CDR1 MDHEN and CDR2 SYDVKM.

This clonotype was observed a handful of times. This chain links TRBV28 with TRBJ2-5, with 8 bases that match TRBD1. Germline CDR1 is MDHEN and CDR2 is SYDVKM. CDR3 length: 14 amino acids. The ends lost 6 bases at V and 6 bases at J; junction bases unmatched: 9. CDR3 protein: CASRIGQGGKTQYF. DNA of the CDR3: TGTGCCAGCAGGATTGGACAGGGTGGGAAGACCCAGTACTTC.

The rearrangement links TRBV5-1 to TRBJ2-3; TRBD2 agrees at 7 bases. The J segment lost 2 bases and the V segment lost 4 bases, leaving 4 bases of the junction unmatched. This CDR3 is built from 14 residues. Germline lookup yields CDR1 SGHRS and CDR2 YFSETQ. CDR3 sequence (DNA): TGCGCCAGCAGCCCCAGGGACTACACAGATACGCAGTATTTT. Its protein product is CASSPRDYTDTQYF.

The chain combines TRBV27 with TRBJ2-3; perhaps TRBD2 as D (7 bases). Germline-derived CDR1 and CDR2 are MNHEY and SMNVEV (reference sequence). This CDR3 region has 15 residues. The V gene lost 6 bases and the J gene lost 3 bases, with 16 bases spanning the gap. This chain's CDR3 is CASRPRGARTDTQYF. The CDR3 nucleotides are TGTGCCAGCAGGCCTCGGGGGGCACGGACAGATACGCAGTATTTT.

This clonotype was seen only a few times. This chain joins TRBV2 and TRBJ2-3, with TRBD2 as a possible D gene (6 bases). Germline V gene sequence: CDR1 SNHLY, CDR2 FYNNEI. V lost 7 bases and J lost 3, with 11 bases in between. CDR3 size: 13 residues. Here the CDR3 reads CASILAFTDTQYF. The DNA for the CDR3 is TGTGCCAGCATCCTAGCGTTTACAGATACGCAGTATTTT.

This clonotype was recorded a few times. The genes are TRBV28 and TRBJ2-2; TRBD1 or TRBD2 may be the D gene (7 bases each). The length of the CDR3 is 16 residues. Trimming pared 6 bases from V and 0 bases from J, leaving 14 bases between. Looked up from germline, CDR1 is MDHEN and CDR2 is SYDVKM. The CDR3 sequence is CASSEQGRANTGELFF. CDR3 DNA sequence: TGTGCCAGCAGCGAACAGGGGAGGGCGAACACCGGGGAGCTGTTTTTT.

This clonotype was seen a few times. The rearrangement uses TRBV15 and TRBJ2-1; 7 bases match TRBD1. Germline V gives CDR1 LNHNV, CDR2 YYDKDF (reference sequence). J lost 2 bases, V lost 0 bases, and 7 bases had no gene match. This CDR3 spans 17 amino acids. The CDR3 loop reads CATSREQQGRTYNEQFF. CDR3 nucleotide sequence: TGTGCCACCAGCAGAGAACAACAGGGGCGCACCTACAATGAGCAGTTCTTC.

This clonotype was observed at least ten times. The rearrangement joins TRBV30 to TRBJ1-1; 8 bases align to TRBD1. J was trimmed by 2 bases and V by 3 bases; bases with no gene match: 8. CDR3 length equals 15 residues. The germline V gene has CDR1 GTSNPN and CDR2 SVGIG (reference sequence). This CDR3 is CAWSGQDRANTEAFF. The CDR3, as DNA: TGTGCCTGGAGCGGCCAGGACAGGGCCAACACTGAAGCTTTCTTT.

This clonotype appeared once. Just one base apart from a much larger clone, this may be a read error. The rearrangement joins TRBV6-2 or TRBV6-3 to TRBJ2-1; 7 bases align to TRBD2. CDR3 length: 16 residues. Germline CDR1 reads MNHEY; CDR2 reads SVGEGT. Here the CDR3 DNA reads TGTACCAGCAGACGAAAGGCGGGAGTAGTATACAATGAGCAGTTCTTC. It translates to CTSRRKAGVVYNEQFF.

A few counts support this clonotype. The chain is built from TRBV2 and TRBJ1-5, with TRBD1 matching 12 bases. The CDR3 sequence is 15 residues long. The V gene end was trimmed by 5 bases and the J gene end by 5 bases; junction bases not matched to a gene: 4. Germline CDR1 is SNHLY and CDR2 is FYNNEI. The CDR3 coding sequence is TGTGCCAGCAGTTCCGGGACAGGGGGCGATCAGCCCCAGCATTTT. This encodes CASSSGTGGDQPQHF.